A selection of T cell receptor beta chains follows, all from one sample in a study of T cells in Graves' hyperthyroidism and ophthalmopathy. TCRdb ran MiXCR on the multiplex PCR reads and lists one entry per CDR3 protein. The sample has a few hundred thousand distinct CDR3 sequences; about 15% are singletons. Sequenced sample: blood. These receptors were obtained from a woman aged 25 to 39 with Graves' hyperthyroidism. Both conserved end residues are part of each CDR3. The D gene is left open where the match is weak. Size tells how often a clone was seen (once, few, many) or the class of an expanded clone, and some rows leave it out.

V gene,J gene,clone size,D gene,CDR3 protein,CDR3 DNA
TRBV7-9,TRBJ2-7,many,-,CASSSSQSSYEQYF,TGTGCCAGCAGCTCCAGCCAGAGCTCCTACGAGCAGTACTTC
TRBV12-3/TRBV12-4,TRBJ1-2,many,-,CASSLVYSRRGGYTF,TGTGCCAGCAGTTTAGTCTACAGTAGGCGAGGAGGCTACACCTTC
TRBV11-1,TRBJ2-2,few,TRBD1,CASRSGQGPTGELFF,TGTGCCAGCAGATCAGGACAGGGGCCAACCGGGGAGCTGTTTTTT
TRBV25-1,TRBJ2-5,-,-,CASSAVGRSFETQYF,TGTGCCAGCAGTGCGGTGGGCAGGAGTTTTGAGACCCAGTACTTC
TRBV20-1,TRBJ1-2,-,-,CSAMDSHGYTF,TGCAGTGCTATGGACAGTCATGGCTACACCTTC
TRBV6-1,TRBJ1-2,few,-,CASSEFRETYGYTF,TGTGCCAGCAGTGAATTTCGGGAAACCTATGGCTACACCTTC
TRBV7-2,TRBJ2-1,-,-,CASSLRGNNEQFF,TGTGCCAGCAGCTTAAGGGGGAACAATGAGCAGTTCTTC
TRBV4-1,TRBJ1-6,few,-,CASSQEYTNSPLHF,TGCGCCAGCAGCCAAGAGTACACCAATTCACCCCTCCACTTT
TRBV11-2,TRBJ1-5,many,-,CASSRGLSGGPQHF,TGTGCCAGCAGCCGAGGACTGTCGGGGGGACCCCAGCATTTT
TRBV28,TRBJ2-1,-,TRBD2,CASSPPSHSGRASDEQFF,TGTGCCAGCAGTCCACCATCCCATAGCGGGAGGGCCTCGGATGAGCAGTTCTTC
TRBV11-1,TRBJ1-1,many,-,CASSPLGQANTEAFF,TGTGCCAGCAGCCCCCTGGGGCAGGCGAACACTGAAGCTTTCTTT
TRBV3-1,TRBJ2-7,many,-,CASSQPGEVDEQYF,TGTGCCAGCAGCCAACCCGGAGAGGTCGACGAGCAGTACTTC
TRBV10-3,TRBJ1-2,-,TRBD1,CAISEITGGDYGYTF,TGTGCCATCAGTGAGATCACAGGGGGCGACTATGGCTACACCTTC
TRBV7-2,TRBJ2-5,few,-,CASSLATSSFQETQYF,TGTGCCAGCAGCTTAGCGACCAGCTCCTTCCAAGAGACCCAGTACTTC
TRBV9,TRBJ2-3,-,-,CASSVIADSTDTQYF,TGTGCCAGCAGCGTTATAGCGGATTCCACAGATACGCAGTATTTT
TRBV12-3/TRBV12-4,TRBJ1-3,-,-,CASSFGGRSGNTIYF,TGTGCCAGCAGTTTCGGGGGTCGCTCTGGAAACACCATATATTTT
TRBV19,TRBJ1-6,-,-,CASVQAPNSPLHF,TGTGCCTCAGTGCAGGCGCCAAATTCACCCCTCCACTTT